This T cell receptor (beta chain) was obtained from a study of identical twins. Study results and caveats: Those out-of-frame alpha sequences shared by twins showed an excess of low generation probability. Findings depended on cross-sectional statistics rather than tracking the same donors.

Template switching introduced a universal primer site, and the cDNA bore unique molecular identifiers. From the 5' RACE reads, TCRdb called clonotypes with MiXCR, one entry per CDR3 protein. The sample has about 570,000 distinct CDR3 sequences; over 8.5% are singletons. V shed 5 bases and J 0 bases; nucleotides not matched to a gene: 8. Germline CDR1 reads LGHNA; CDR2 reads YNFKEQ. The CDR3 length is 16 residues. About this clonotype itself: Antigen unknown.

The data were also submitted as part of a second study, on yellow fever vaccine responses in identical twins. That work states: It has been reported that, in twins, the vaccine T cell response seemed partly convergent and partly personalized.

V and J are TRBV4-2 and TRBJ1-1, with TRBD1 matching over 8 bases. Sequencing input: PBMCs. The clonotype was recovered from a woman aged 18-29 years in good health. This chain's CDR3 is CASSEPGQVMNTEAFF. CDR3 bases: TGTGCCAGCAGCGAACCGGGACAGGTTATGAACACTGAAGCTTTCTTT.